This T cell receptor beta chain was sequenced in a study of blood T cell repertoires in COVID-19. As for the study in general: From T cells, B-cell-depleted T cells, or PBMCs came the material, which was cDNA or gDNA.

Enrolled through a virtual design, the participants were between roughly 18 and 90 years of age and came from under 25 US areas. Assignments of participants to cohorts depended upon their own reported clinical history. Cohort 3 recovered donors had two negative PCRs, clearance, or symptom resolution. Data came from immunoSEQ multiplex PCR; TCRdb stores just in-frame clones and leaves some out. The data show fewer than 200,000 clones, approximately 80% seen once. The CDR3 extends over 17 amino acids. V dropped 1 base and J dropped 2; count of bases not matched to a gene: 7. Per germline, CDR1 SGHRS and CDR2 YFSETQ.

The chain is built from TRBV5-1 and TRBJ1-5, with 9 bases identical to TRBD1. Sequencing was performed on PBMCs or T cells enriched from blood (not recorded which). This sequence was found in a man aged 50 to 60 who had recovered from COVID-19. The CDR3 here is CASSLTGGVNGNQPQHF. CDR3 in DNA: TGCGCCAGCAGCTTGACAGGGGGCGTCAATGGCAATCAGCCCCAGCATTTT. The variable domain in full, completed from reference TRBV5-1 and TRBJ1-5, reads KAGVTQTPRYLIKTRGQQVTLSCSPISGHRSVSWYQQTPGQGLQFLFEYFSETQRNKGNFPGRFSGRQFSNSRSEMNVSTLELGDSALYLCASSLTGGVNGNQPQHFGDGTRLSIL.